Described below is a single T cell receptor beta chain sequence and its context. The sample comes from a study of T-cell reconstitution after alpha-beta-depleted transplantation in children. V lost 6 bases and J 0 bases, leaving 15 bases between the germline ends. The CDR3 extends over 14 amino acids. Germline CDR1 is SQVTM and CDR2 is ANQGSEA. Unique molecular identifiers were incorporated into the prepared TCRbeta library. Via MiXCR, TCRdb re-called the PCR reads, giving one row per CDR3 protein. The sample consists of about 610,000 distinct CDR3 sequences, roughly a tenth of them appearing once. The chain joins TRBV29-1 to TRBJ2-7; D call uncertain. This sequence was found in a human donor who donated a stem cell graft to a child with acute myeloid leukemia. Sequenced here: PBMCs from the stem cell graft donor, sampled from the stem cell graft. CDR3 DNA: TGCAGCGTAAGGGTGGGCAGAAGCTCCTACGAGCAGTACTTC. Its translation: CSVRVGRSSYEQYF.